This T cell receptor beta chain was obtained from a study of blood T cells in healthy people across ages. General observations from the study: Those diversity estimates obtained from one million T cells were thought to be underestimates. Strongly correlated with naive T cell percentage was TCR beta diversity. More naive CD4+ cells and higher diversity were found in long-lived than in aged donors.

PCR was performed a second time for roughly 7 to 12 cycles using a sample-barcoded 5' primer and a J-beta primer mix. Each cDNA molecule, via a template-switch adaptor with 12 random nucleotides, was tagged. TCRdb reprocessed the 5' RACE reads with MiXCR, giving one entry per CDR3 protein. This table holds over 1,500,000 distinct CDR3 sequences, roughly 52% found once. Comment on this clonotype: Antigen specificity is unknown.

Trimming pared 5 bases from V and 4 bases from J, leaving 17 bases between. CDR1 LNHNV and CDR2 YYDKDF come from the germline V gene (reference sequence). The CDR3 spans 15 residues. The chain couples TRBV15 to TRBJ1-2; TRBD1 might be the D (6 bases). Material: blood. This clonotype was sampled from a middle-aged woman in good health. This CDR3 is CATSGQTERAYGYTF. The CDR3 bases are TGTGCCACCAGCGGACAGACAGAGAGAGCCTATGGCTACACCTTC.